Below, one TCR beta chain is given with its context. Individuals having autoimmune disease history or systemic immunosuppression were not enrolled. Samples of blood were obtained at baseline, on cycle 4 day 1, and on cycle 7 day 1. This entry is derived from a study of OX40 agonist ivuxolimab in advanced cancers. Germline V gene sequence: CDR1 MDHEN, CDR2 SYDVKM. The CDR3 runs to 15 residues. The V gene end was trimmed by 5 bases and the J gene end by 5 bases; junction bases not matched to a gene: 7. The repertoire was sequenced with immunoSEQ multiplex PCR; TCRdb's copy has only in-frame clones and lacks some. The sample yields tens of thousands of clones, about 85% seen once.

The rearrangement joins TRBV28 to TRBJ2-2, with 8 bases lining up with TRBD1. The sequencing here drew on CD4+ or CD8+ T cells sorted from blood, taken in a trial of the OX40 agonist ivuxolimab. The sequence was collected from an adult with an advanced solid tumor such as melanoma, head and neck, liver or kidney cancer. This CDR3 reads CASSPRTGITGELFF. DNA for the CDR3: TGTGCCAGCAGTCCACGGACAGGGATTACCGGGGAGCTGTTTTTT.